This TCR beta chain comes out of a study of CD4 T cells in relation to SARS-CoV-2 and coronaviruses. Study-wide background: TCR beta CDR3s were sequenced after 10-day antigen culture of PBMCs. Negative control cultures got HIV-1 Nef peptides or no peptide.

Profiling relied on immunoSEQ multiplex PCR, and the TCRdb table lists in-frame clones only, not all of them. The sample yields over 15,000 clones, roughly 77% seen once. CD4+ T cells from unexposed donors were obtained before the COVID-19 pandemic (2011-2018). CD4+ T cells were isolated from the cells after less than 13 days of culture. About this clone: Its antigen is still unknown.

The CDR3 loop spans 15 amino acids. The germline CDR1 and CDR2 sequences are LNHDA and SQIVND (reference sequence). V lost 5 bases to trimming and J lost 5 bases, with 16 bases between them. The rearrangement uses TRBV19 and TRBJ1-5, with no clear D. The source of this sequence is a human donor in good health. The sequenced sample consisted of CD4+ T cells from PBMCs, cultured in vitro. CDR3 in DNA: TGTGCCAGTAGTTGGACGGCGGGCCTTGATCAGCCCCAGCATTTT. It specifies CASSWTAGLDQPQHF. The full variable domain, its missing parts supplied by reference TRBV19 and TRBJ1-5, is DGGITQSPKYLFRKEGQNVTLSCEQNLNHDAMYWYRQDPGQGLRLIYYSQIVNDFQKGDIAEGYSVSREKKESFPLTVTSAQKNPTAFYLCASSWTAGLDQPQHFGDGTRLSIL.